The clone carrying this TCR beta chain is a singleton in its sample. The sample belongs to a study of T cell changes during pregnancy in multiple sclerosis. TCRdb's table, derived via immunoSEQ multiplex PCR, lists solely in-frame clones and lacks some. In the table there are around 50,000 clones, approximately 93% of which are singletons. The starting material was CD8+ T cells from peripheral blood mononuclear cells, obtained in the second trimester of pregnancy. The origin of this receptor is a female donor with multiple sclerosis, enrolled in a pregnancy study.

In DNA form, the CDR3 reads TGTGCTAGTGACCTAATAGCTGGCGAAGCTTTCTTT. Its translation is CASDLIAGEAFF. The chain links TRBV12-5 to TRBJ1-1, with unresolved D. CDR3 length equals 12 residues. Trimming took off 7 bases at V and 8 bases at J, with 14 bases between the two ends. The germline CDR1 and CDR2 sequences are LGHNT and FRNRAP.